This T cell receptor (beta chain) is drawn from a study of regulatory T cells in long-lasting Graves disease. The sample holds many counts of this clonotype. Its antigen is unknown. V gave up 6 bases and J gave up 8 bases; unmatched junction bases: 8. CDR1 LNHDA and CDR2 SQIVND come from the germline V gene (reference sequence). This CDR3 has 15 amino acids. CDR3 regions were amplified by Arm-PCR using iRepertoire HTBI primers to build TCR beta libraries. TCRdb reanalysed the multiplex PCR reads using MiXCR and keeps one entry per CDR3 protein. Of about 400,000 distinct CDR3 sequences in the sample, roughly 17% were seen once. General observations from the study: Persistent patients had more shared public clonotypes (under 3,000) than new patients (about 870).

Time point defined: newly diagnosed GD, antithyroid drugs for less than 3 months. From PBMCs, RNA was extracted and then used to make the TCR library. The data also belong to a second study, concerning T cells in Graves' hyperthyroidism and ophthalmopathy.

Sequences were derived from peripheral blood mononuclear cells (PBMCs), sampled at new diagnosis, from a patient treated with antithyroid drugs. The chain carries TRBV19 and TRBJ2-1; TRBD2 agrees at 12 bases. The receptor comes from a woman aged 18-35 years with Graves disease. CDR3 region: CASRSTSGRKYEQFF. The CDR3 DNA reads TGTGCCAGTAGGTCCACTAGCGGGAGGAAGTATGAGCAGTTCTTC.